The 10 T cell receptor beta chains below all came from one sample that was sequenced in a study of blood T cell repertoires in COVID-19. The assay was immunoSEQ multiplex PCR, and TCRdb's table has in-frame clones only and misses some. The sample consists of about 200,000 clones, 81% of them appearing once. The sequencing input was peripheral blood. The receptors stem from a woman of 80 years or more with acute or convalescent COVID-19.

V gene TRBV12-5 combines with J gene TRBJ2-7, with D possibly TRBD1 on 5 matching bases. The V gene's germline CDR1 is LGHNT and CDR2 FRNRAP. Deletions cut 1 base from V and 4 bases from J, with 8 bases between. This CDR3 has 13 amino acids. CDR3 amino acids: CASGLGGKYEQYF. The CDR3, as DNA: TGTGCTAGTGGTTTGGGGGGCAAATACGAGCAGTACTTC.

This sequence joins TRBV29-1 and TRBJ1-2; TRBD1 matches at 9 bases. Germline CDR1 is SQVTM and CDR2 is ANQGSEA. The CDR3 sequence is 13 residues long. V dropped 8 bases and J dropped 0; count of bases not matched to a gene: 4. The CDR3 reads CSTGTGSNYGYTF. In DNA, the CDR3 is TGCAGCACAGGGACAGGGTCTAACTATGGCTACACCTTC. Complete variable domain (other parts from reference TRBV29-1 and TRBJ1-2): SAVISQKPSRDICQRGTSLTIQCQVDSQVTMMFWYRQQPGQSLTLIATANQGSEATYESGFVIDKFPISRPNLTFSTLTVSNMSPEDSSIYLCSTGTGSNYGYTFGSGTRLTVV.

This sequence joins TRBV7-9 and TRBJ1-1, with a tentative D call TRBD1 (5 bases). Germline V lookup: CDR1 SEHNR, CDR2 FQNEAQ (reference sequence). CDR3 size: 12 residues. Trimming shortened V by 4 bases and J by 5 bases, and 8 bases separated the two germline ends. The chain's CDR3 is CASSSQGTEAFF. CDR3 DNA: TGTGCCAGCAGCTCCCAGGGAACTGAAGCTTTCTTT.

The V call is TRBV7-3, the J call TRBJ2-1, with 8 bases identical to TRBD2. Trimming at V came to 2 bases and at J to 5 bases, leaving 14 bases not matched to a gene. The CDR3 spans 18 residues. Germline V gene sequence: CDR1 SGHTA, CDR2 FQGTGA. The CDR3 nucleotides are TGTGCCAGCAGCTTAGTAGCGGGAAGGGGCGGTGTGGACAATGAGCAGTTCTTC. Translated: CASSLVAGRGGVDNEQFF.

V is TRBV3-1 (or the pseudogene TRBV3-2) and J is TRBJ2-2; a possible D gene is TRBD2 (6 bases). The CDR3 has 16 residues. The germline V and J ends were trimmed by 4 bases and 5 bases, with 17 bases remaining between them. CDR1 is LGHDT, CDR2 YNNKEL, per germline (reference sequence). Here the CDR3 reads CASSPEWASVTGELFF. The CDR3 region has the DNA TGTGCCAGCAGCCCGGAATGGGCTAGCGTAACCGGGGAGCTGTTTTTT.

The sample holds a few counts of this clone. V is TRBV6-6 and J is TRBJ1-1; the D is unclear. Germline V lookup: CDR1 MNHNY, CDR2 SVGAGI (reference sequence). The CDR3 is 13 residues long. V was clipped by 2 bases and J by 5 bases, with 9 bases between them. The CDR3 nucleotides read TGTGCCAGCAGTTACGGGCAGGATACTGAAGCTTTCTTT. Protein sequence: CASSYGQDTEAFF.

The chain carries TRBV19 and TRBJ1-5; D is possibly TRBD1 (5 bases). Looked up from germline, CDR1 is LNHDA and CDR2 is SQIVND (reference sequence). V lost 4 bases and J 0 bases, leaving 13 bases between the germline ends. The length of the CDR3 is 16 residues. CDR3 sequence: CASSRRQTDSNQPQHF. The CDR3 coding sequence is TGTGCCAGTAGTAGAAGACAGACAGATAGCAATCAGCCCCAGCATTTT. The full variable domain, with the rest looked up from reference TRBV19 and TRBJ1-5, is DGGITQSPKYLFRKEGQNVTLSCEQNLNHDAMYWYRQDPGQGLRLIYYSQIVNDFQKGDIAEGYSVSREKKESFPLTVTSAQKNPTAFYLCASSRRQTDSNQPQHFGDGTRLSIL.

The rearrangement links TRBV18 to TRBJ1-2; 8 bases are a match to TRBD1. CDR1 and CDR2 (germline): KGHSH, LQKENI. The CDR3 has 12 amino acids. V lost 6 bases to trimming and J lost 7 bases; unmatched junction nucleotides: 4. This chain's CDR3 is CASSLGQGGYTF. For the CDR3, the DNA is TGTGCCAGCTCCCTCGGACAGGGTGGCTACACCTTC.

This chain connects TRBV29-1 to TRBJ2-5; D perhaps matches TRBD2 (5 bases). Per germline, CDR1 SQVTM and CDR2 ANQGSEA. The CDR3 length is 12 residues. V lost 8 bases, J lost 5 bases, and 15 bases lay in between. In nucleotides, the CDR3 is TGCAGCTTCACTAGGGTGGGGGAGACCCAGTACTTC. It is translated as CSFTRVGETQYF.

The CDR3 is CASSEATGVGLNSPLHF. Here the CDR3 DNA reads TGTGCCAGCAGTGAAGCGACAGGGGTCGGACTAAATTCACCCCTCCACTTT. The chain joins TRBV6-1 to TRBJ1-6; 8 nucleotides align to TRBD1. Trimming took 0 bases from V and 7 from J; bases not matched to a gene: 8. CDR1 and CDR2 from the germline V gene are MNHNS and SASEGT. This CDR3 region has 17 residues.